Listed below are T cell receptor beta chains from one sample, sequenced in a study. TCRdb independently ran MiXCR on the multiplex PCR reads; one entry per CDR3 protein. The repertoire holds approximately 1,300 distinct CDR3 sequences, with around 21% as singletons. Sequenced sample: naive CD4+ T cells sorted from blood. The source is a female donor with breast cancer. CDR3s include the opening cysteine and the closing phenylalanine or tryptophan. Fields, in order: V gene, CDR3 protein.

TRBV12-3/TRBV12-4 CASSLASGMAGYGYTF
TRBV12-3/TRBV12-4 CASSLSGNYGYTF
TRBV12-3/TRBV12-4 CASSLIGGGYGYTF
TRBV12-3/TRBV12-4 CASSNTTDFSLYGYTF
TRBV12-3/TRBV12-4 CAGSSDRTYGYTF
TRBV12-3/TRBV12-4 CASRQNTEAFF
TRBV12-3/TRBV12-4 CASSLRGWNTEAFF
TRBV12-3/TRBV12-4 CASRSTGHYGYTF
TRBV12-3/TRBV12-4 CAIRPGTGPIYGYTF
TRBV12-3/TRBV12-4 CASSLAYGYTF
TRBV12-3/TRBV12-4 CASSQEGGYTF
TRBV12-3/TRBV12-4 CASSRDGVGCTF
TRBV12-3/TRBV12-4 CASGEGGTGTLGYTF
TRBV12-3/TRBV12-4 CASSLNYGYTF
TRBV12-3/TRBV12-4 CASSPRQGHGYTF
TRBV12-3/TRBV12-4 CASSLEPGGYTF
TRBV12-3/TRBV12-4 CASSLDPGFGYTF
TRBV12-3/TRBV12-4 CASSSRGWYGYTF
TRBV12-3/TRBV12-4 CASSRDRGDYGYTF
TRBV12-3/TRBV12-4 CASSSSRDYGYTF
TRBV12-3/TRBV12-4 CASSIRTGYGYTF
TRBV12-3/TRBV12-4 CASSFQNGYGYTF
TRBV12-3/TRBV12-4 CASSRYRRDGYTF
TRBV12-3/TRBV12-4 CASSFQPGQRPNGYTF
TRBV12-3/TRBV12-4 CASSQDSRYGYTF
TRBV12-3/TRBV12-4 CASGSPGEVGYGHTF
TRBV12-3/TRBV12-4 CASSLRAHYTF
TRBV12-3/TRBV12-4 CASSSGFGSSNYGYTF
TRBV12-3/TRBV12-4 CASGQIGIGYGYTF
TRBV12-3/TRBV12-4 CASRDPDEGYTF
TRBV12-3/TRBV12-4 CASRRRDPGYTF
TRBV12-3/TRBV12-4 CASSSRQGYGYTF
TRBV12-3/TRBV12-4 CASSFSREPNYGYTF
TRBV12-5 CASGTGTTNYGYTF
TRBV12-3/TRBV12-4 CASRAYSYGYTF
TRBV12-3/TRBV12-4 CASSLIGPYGYTF
TRBV12-3/TRBV12-4 CASSFYRAYGYTF
TRBV12-3/TRBV12-4 CASSFLGTTRGGYTF
TRBV12-3/TRBV12-4 CASSFQAGQRPSGYTF
TRBV12-5 CASGVDPALGYTF
TRBV12-3/TRBV12-4 CASSPGTVQGYTF
TRBV12-3/TRBV12-4 CASSPRDHSLNYGYTF
TRBV12-3/TRBV12-4 CASRRTEANYDYTF
TRBV12-3/TRBV12-4 CASSFRRRSYGYTF
TRBV12-3/TRBV12-4 CASSRGMGYGGYTF
TRBV12-3/TRBV12-4 CASSLTGKRAIYGYTF
TRBV12-3/TRBV12-4 CASRPGTGPTYGHTF
TRBV12-3/TRBV12-4 CASSYVPLRHGYTF
TRBV12-3/TRBV12-4 CASIQTPGQGGYTF
TRBV12-3/TRBV12-4 CASSFAQGGYGYTF
TRBV12-3/TRBV12-4 CASSRSDRANYGYTF
TRBV12-3/TRBV12-4 CASTRRYGYTF
TRBV12-3/TRBV12-4 CASSFRISGSYTF